This T cell receptor beta chain was observed in a study of cytomegalovirus exposure and HLA in healthy donors. General study findings and limits: Several of the most significant clusters appeared linked to common viral pathogens, based on a later analysis.

With respect to this clone: The antigen is not known.

Germline V gives CDR1 LNHDA, CDR2 SQIVND (reference sequence). V lost 10 bases, J lost 6 bases, and 12 bases lay in between. The CDR3 has 11 residues. The primer mix had 60 Vbeta and 13 Jbeta primers. Repertoires were generated with immunoSEQ multiplex PCR, while TCRdb's copy carries only in-frame clones and drops some. This sample's table reports about 130,000 clones. The chain employs TRBV19 and TRBJ1-2; a weak D match, TRBD1 (5 bases). The sequence derives from a woman aged 40 to 49 in good health and CMV-seropositive. The sample consisted of PBMCs. The CDR3 coding sequence is TGTGCCATCCGCGGGGGTAATGGCTACACCTTC. It specifies CAIRGGNGYTF.